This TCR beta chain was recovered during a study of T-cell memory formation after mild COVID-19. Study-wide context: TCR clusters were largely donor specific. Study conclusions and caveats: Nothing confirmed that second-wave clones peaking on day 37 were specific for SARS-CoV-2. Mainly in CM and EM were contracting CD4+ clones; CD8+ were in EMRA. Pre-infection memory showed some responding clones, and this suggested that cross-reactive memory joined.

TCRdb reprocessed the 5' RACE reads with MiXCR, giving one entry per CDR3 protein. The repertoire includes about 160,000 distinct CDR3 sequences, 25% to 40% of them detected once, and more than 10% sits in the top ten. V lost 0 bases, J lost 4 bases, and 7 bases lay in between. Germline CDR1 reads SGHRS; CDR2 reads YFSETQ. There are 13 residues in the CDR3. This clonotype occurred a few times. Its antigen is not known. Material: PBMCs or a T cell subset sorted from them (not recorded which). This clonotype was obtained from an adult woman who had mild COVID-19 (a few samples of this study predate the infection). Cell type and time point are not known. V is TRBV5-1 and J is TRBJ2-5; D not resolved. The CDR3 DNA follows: TGCGCCAGCAGCTTGGCTAGTGGAGAGACCCAGTACTTC. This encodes CASSLASGETQYF.